This T cell receptor beta chain was documented in a study of cytomegalovirus exposure and HLA in healthy donors. Across the study: In a later analysis, the 120 or so validation repertoires were reported to have used the same platform as the approximately 620 first-cohort repertoires.

Sequencing was performed with immunoSEQ multiplex PCR; in TCRdb, only in-frame clones are kept and a portion is missing. The sample lists some 170,000 clones, around nine tenths occurring once. Germline values: CDR1 MNHEY, CDR2 SMNVEV (reference sequence). With 4 bases removed from V and 5 bases from J, the gap between germline ends came to 14 bases. The CDR3 has 15 residues. Note on this clone: The antigen is not known.

The donors were part of the validation cohort, which consisted of under 150 subjects and was separate from the first cohort of roughly 620 subjects. Study-level points and caveats: First-cohort TCR clusters were later found to tend to co-occur in the 90 to 150 validation repertoires. In vitro work confirmed that three CMV-associated chains recognize CMV antigens.

The sequenced sample consisted of PBMCs. The genes are TRBV27 and TRBJ1-4, with D tentatively TRBD1 (6 bases). The clonotype originates from a woman in her thirties in good health and CMV-seronegative. The CDR3 nucleotides are TGTGCCAGCAGTTCGGCAGGGGCGCAAAATGAAAAACTGTTTTTT. Translation: CASSSAGAQNEKLFF.